The T cell receptor (beta chain) under discussion was sequenced for a study of technical replicates of blood from a handful of donors. Per germline, CDR1 MDHEN and CDR2 SYDVKM. CDR3 length equals 14 residues. Trimming cost V 1 base and J 2 bases, with 6 bases left between them. Measured with immunoSEQ multiplex PCR; TCRdb has only the in-frame clones, and not every one. The sample comprises more than 65,000 clones, 95% of which are singletons, and roughly 0.4% rests with the top ten. The chain is built from TRBV28 and TRBJ1-5; D remains ambiguous. The sequenced sample consisted of T cells isolated from PBMCs. The clonotype was recovered from a human donor in good health. The CDR3 is CASSLSTGNQPQHF. The DNA for the CDR3 is TGTGCCAGCAGTTTATCCACGGGCAATCAGCCCCAGCATTTT.